Presented here are 2 T cell receptor beta chains from one specimen sequenced in a study of neurological immune-mediated disorders. TCRdb reprocessed the 5' RACE reads with MiXCR, giving one entry per CDR3 protein. The data contain just under 60,000 distinct CDR3 sequences, 2% to 2.5% of them singletons. Sequencing was done on a sample of PBMCs. These TCRs come from a man aged 45 to 65 with multiple sclerosis.

This clonotype showed up many times. The rearrangement joins TRBV20-1 to TRBJ2-1; 7 nucleotides line up with TRBD1. Trimming at V came to 4 bases and at J to 5 bases, leaving 5 bases not matched to a gene. Germline V gives CDR1 DFQATT, CDR2 SNEGSKA (reference sequence). The CDR3 covers 13 residues. The DNA of the CDR3 is TGCAGTGCTACAGGGGGTGGGAACAATGAGCAGTTCTTC. Amino acids: CSATGGGNNEQFF.

This clonotype has at least ten counts. The chain employs TRBV6-5 and TRBJ2-3; D not certain. The germline V and J ends were trimmed by 10 bases and 5 bases, with 19 bases remaining between them. Germline values: CDR1 MNHEY, CDR2 SVGAGI. CDR3 size: 14 residues. The CDR3 sequence: CATKAAAPKDTQYF. The CDR3 nucleotides are TGTGCCACCAAGGCAGCAGCACCCAAAGATACGCAGTATTTT.